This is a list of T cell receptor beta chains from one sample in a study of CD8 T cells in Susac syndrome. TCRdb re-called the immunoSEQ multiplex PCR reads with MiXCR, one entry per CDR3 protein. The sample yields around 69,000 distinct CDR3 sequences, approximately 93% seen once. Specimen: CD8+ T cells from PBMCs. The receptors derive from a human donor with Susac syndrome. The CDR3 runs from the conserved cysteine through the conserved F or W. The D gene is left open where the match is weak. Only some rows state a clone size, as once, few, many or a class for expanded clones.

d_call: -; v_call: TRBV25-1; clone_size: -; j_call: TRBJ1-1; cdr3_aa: CASSEYYSLNTEAFF; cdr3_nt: TGTGCCAGCAGTGAATATTACAGCCTAAACACTGAAGCTTTCTTT
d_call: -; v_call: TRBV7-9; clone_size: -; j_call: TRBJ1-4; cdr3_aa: CASSTRAPNEKLFF; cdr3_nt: TGTGCCAGCAGCACCAGGGCCCCTAATGAAAAACTGTTTTTT
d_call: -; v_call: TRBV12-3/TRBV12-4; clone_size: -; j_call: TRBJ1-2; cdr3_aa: CASSIGGGYGYTF; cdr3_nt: TGTGCCAGCAGTATCGGGGGTGGCTATGGCTACACCTTC
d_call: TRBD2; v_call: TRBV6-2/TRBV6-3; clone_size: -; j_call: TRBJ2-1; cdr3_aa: CASRELGTSGRNEQFF; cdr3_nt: TGTGCCAGCAGGGAACTCGGGACTAGCGGGAGGAATGAGCAGTTCTTC
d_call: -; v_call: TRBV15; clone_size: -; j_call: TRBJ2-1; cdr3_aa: CATSSSQGGPYNEQFF; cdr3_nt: TGTGCCACCAGCAGCTCACAGGGCGGGCCCTACAATGAGCAGTTCTTC
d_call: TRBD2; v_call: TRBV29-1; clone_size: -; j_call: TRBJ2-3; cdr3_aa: CSVEEALAGSTDTQYF; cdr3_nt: TGCAGCGTTGAAGAGGCGTTAGCGGGGAGCACAGATACGCAGTATTTT
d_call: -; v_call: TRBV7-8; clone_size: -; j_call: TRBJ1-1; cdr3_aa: CASSLAGLNTEAFF; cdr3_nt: TGTGCCAGCAGTTTGGCAGGACTCAACACTGAAGCTTTCTTT
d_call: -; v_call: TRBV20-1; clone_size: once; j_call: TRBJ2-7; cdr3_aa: CSARDIKEPYEQYF; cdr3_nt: TGCAGTGCTAGAGATATAAAGGAGCCATACGAGCAGTACTTC
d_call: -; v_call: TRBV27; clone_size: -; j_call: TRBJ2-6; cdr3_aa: CASSNGFSGANVLTF; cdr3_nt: TGTGCCAGCAGTAACGGTTTCTCTGGGGCCAACGTCCTGACTTTC
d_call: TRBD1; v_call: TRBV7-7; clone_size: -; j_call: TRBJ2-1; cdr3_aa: CASSRGQGYANEQFF; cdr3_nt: TGTGCTAGCAGCCGGGGACAGGGGTACGCCAATGAGCAGTTCTTC
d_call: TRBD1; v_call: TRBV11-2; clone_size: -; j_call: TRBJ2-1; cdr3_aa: CASSLNRGPYNEQFF; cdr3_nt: TGTGCCAGCAGCTTAAACAGGGGCCCCTACAATGAGCAGTTCTTC
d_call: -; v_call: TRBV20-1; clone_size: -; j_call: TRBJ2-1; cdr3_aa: CSAPPGTYNEQFF; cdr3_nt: TGCAGTGCTCCCCCCGGGACCTACAATGAGCAGTTCTTC
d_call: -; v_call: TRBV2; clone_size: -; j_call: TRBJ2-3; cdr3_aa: CASQGRADTQYF; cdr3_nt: TGTGCCAGTCAAGGACGTGCAGATACGCAGTATTTT
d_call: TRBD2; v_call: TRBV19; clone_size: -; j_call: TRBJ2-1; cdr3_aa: CASSIRLAGGSEQFF; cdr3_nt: TGTGCCAGTAGTATTAGGCTAGCGGGGGGGAGTGAGCAGTTCTTC
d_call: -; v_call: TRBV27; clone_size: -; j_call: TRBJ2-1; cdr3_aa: CASRVSVNEQFF; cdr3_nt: TGTGCCAGCAGGGTCTCGGTCAATGAGCAGTTCTTC
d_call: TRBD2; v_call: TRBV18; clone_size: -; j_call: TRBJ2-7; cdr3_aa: CASSPTSGTSYEQYF; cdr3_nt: TGTGCCAGCTCACCAACTAGCGGGACTAGTTACGAGCAGTACTTC
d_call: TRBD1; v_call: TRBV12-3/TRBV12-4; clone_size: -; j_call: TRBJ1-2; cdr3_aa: CASSWTGGGGYTF; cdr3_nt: TGTGCCAGCAGTTGGACAGGGGGTGGAGGCTACACCTTC
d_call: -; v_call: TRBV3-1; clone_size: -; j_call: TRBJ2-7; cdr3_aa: CASSQAGARYEQYF; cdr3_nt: TGTGCCAGCAGCCAAGCGGGGGCGCGGTACGAGCAGTACTTC
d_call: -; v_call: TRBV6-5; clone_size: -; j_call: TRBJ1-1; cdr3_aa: CASSEQGFTEAFF; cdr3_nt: TGTGCCAGCAGCGAACAGGGTTTCACTGAAGCTTTCTTT
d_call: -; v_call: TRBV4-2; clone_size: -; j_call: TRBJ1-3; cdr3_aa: CASSQDRRGTGNTIYF; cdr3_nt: TGTGCCAGCAGCCAAGACCGCCGGGGGACTGGAAACACCATATATTTT
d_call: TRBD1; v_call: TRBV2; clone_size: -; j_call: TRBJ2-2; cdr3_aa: CASSQGQGTPGELFF; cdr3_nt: TGTGCCAGCAGCCAAGGACAGGGGACCCCCGGGGAGCTGTTTTTT
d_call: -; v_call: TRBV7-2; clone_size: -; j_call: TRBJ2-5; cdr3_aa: CASSLGGRQETQYF; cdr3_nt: TGTGCCAGCAGCTTAGGAGGCAGGCAAGAGACCCAGTACTTC
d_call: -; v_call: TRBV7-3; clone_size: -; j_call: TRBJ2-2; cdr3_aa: CASSQSDSRTGELFF; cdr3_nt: TGTGCCAGCAGCCAATCGGACAGTAGGACCGGGGAGCTGTTTTTT
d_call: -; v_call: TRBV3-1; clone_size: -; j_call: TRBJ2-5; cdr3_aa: CASSQEGDPKGETQYF; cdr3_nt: TGTGCCAGCAGCCAAGAGGGGGACCCTAAGGGGGAGACCCAGTACTTC
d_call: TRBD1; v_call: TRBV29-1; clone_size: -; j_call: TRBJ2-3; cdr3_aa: CSVEGQGATDTQYF; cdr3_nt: TGCAGCGTTGAAGGTCAGGGGGCGACAGATACGCAGTATTTT
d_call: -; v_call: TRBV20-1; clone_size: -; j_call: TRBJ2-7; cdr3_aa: CSARLVAGSSYEQYF; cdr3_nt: TGCAGTGCTAGACTAGTGGCAGGAAGCTCCTACGAGCAGTACTTC
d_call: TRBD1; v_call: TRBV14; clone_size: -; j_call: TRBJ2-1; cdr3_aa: CASSQTTGRDEQFF; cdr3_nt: TGTGCCAGCAGCCAAACGACAGGGCGGGATGAGCAGTTCTTC
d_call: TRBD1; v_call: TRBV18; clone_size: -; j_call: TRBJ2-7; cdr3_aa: CASSPNLTTGGFNEQYF; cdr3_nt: TGTGCCAGCTCACCAAACCTAACGACAGGGGGCTTCAACGAGCAGTACTTC
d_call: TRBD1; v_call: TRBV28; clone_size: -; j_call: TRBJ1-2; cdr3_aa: CASSGTGEMNYGYTF; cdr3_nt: TGTGCCAGCAGTGGAACAGGGGAGATGAACTATGGCTACACCTTC
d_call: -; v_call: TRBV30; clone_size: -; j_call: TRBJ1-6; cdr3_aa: CAWSPQVGSLYNSPLHF; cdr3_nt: TGTGCCTGGAGTCCCCAGGTCGGCAGCCTCTATAATTCACCCCTCCACTTT
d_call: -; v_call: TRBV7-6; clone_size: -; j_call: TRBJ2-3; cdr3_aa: CASSWEAAPDTQYF; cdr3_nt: TGTGCCAGCAGCTGGGAGGCGGCCCCAGATACGCAGTATTTT
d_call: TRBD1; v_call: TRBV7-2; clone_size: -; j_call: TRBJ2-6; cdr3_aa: CASSLAGQGEGTGANVLTF; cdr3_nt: TGTGCCAGCAGCTTAGCTGGACAGGGAGAAGGGACTGGGGCCAACGTCCTGACTTTC
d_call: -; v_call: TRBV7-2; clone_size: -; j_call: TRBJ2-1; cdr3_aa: CASSFTDQQFF; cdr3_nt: TGTGCCAGCAGCTTTACAGACCAGCAGTTCTTC
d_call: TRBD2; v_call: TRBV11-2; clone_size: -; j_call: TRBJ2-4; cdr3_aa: CASSPTSGGQQKNIQYF; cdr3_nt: TGTGCCAGCAGCCCGACCAGCGGGGGCCAACAGAAAAACATTCAGTACTTC
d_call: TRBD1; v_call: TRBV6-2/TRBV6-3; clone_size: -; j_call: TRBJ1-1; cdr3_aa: CASSLPGQYNTEAFF; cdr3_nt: TGTGCCAGCAGTTTACCGGGACAGTACAACACTGAAGCTTTCTTT
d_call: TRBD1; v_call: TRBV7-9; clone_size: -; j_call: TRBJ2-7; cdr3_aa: CASSPRTGAYEQYF; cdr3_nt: TGTGCCAGCAGCCCCAGGACAGGCGCCTACGAGCAGTACTTC
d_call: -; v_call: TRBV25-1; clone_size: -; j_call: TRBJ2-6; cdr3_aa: CASSYTGTGANVLTF; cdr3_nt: TGTGCCAGCAGTTATACAGGGACTGGGGCCAACGTCCTGACTTTC
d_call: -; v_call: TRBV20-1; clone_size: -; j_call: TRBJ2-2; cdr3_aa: CSAREPRNTGELFF; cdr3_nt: TGCAGTGCTAGAGAACCCCGGAACACCGGGGAGCTGTTTTTT
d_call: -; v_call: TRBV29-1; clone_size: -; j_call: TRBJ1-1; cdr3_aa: CSGKQGTLNTEAFF; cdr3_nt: TGCAGCGGGAAACAGGGCACCCTGAACACTGAAGCTTTCTTT
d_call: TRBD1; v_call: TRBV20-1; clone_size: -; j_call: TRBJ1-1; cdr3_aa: CSASYPATGRTEAFF; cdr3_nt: TGCAGTGCTAGTTATCCGGCGACAGGGAGAACTGAAGCTTTCTTT
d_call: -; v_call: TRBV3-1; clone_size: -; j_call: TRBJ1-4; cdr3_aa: CASSQSLQFMEKLFF; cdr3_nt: TGTGCCAGCAGCCAATCACTCCAGTTTATGGAAAAACTGTTTTTT
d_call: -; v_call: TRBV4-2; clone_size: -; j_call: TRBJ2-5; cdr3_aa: CASSPLALQETQYF; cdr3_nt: TGTGCCAGCAGCCCCCTAGCGCTACAAGAGACCCAGTACTTC
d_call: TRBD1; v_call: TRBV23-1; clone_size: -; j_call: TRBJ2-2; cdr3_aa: CASSLPWTGGSGELFF; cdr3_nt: TGCGCCAGCAGCCTACCTTGGACAGGGGGCTCCGGGGAGCTGTTTTTT
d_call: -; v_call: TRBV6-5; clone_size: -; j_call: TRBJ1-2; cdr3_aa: CASSRENYGYTF; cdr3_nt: TGTGCCAGCAGCAGGGAGAACTATGGCTACACCTTC
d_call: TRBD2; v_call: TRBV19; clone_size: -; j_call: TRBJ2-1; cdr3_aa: CASSMRESSYNEQFF; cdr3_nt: TGTGCCAGTAGTATGCGGGAGAGCTCCTACAATGAGCAGTTCTTC
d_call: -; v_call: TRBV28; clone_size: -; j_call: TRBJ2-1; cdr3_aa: CASSSYNEQFF; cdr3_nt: TGTGCCAGCAGTTCATACAATGAGCAGTTCTTC
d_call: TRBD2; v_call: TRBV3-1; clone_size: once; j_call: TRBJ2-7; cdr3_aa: CATTLPGGEQYF; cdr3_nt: TGTGCGACGACTCTTCCGGGAGGCGAGCAGTACTTC
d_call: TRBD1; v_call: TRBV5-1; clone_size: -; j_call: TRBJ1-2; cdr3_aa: CASSTGQGLYGYTF; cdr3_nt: TGCGCCAGCAGCACGGGACAGGGGCTCTATGGCTACACCTTC
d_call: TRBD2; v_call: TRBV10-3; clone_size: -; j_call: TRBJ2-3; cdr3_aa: CAISESGRVTDTQYF; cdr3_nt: TGTGCCATCAGTGAGTCGGGGAGGGTCACAGATACGCAGTATTTT
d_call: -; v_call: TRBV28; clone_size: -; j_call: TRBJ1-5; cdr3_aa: CASSLYTGFQPQHF; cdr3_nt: TGTGCCAGCAGTTTATACACAGGGTTTCAGCCCCAGCATTTT
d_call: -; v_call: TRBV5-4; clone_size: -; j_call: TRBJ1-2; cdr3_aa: CASSRGGGLIDGYTF; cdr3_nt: TGTGCCAGCAGCCGAGGGGGGGGTTTAATCGATGGCTACACCTTC
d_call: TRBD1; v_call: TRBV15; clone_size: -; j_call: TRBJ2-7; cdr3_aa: CATSNRGHYEQYF; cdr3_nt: TGTGCCACCAGCAACAGGGGCCACTACGAGCAGTACTTC
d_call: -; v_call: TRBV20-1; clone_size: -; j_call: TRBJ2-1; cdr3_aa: CSAGLGNEQFF; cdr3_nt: TGCAGTGCTGGGCTGGGGAATGAGCAGTTCTTC
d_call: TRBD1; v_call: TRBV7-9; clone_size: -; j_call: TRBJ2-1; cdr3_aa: CASSSRDRADYNEQFF; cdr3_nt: TGTGCCAGCAGCTCCCGGGACAGGGCAGACTACAATGAGCAGTTCTTC
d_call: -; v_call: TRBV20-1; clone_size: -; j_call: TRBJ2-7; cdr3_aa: CSARDYSSYEQYF; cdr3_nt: TGCAGTGCTAGAGATTACAGCTCCTACGAGCAGTACTTC
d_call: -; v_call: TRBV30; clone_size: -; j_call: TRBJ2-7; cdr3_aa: CACPSGMAPPYSYEQYF; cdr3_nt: TGTGCCTGTCCTTCCGGTATGGCACCTCCTTACTCCTACGAGCAGTACTTC
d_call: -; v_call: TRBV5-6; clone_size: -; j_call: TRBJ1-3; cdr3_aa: CASSAGLISGNTIYF; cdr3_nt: TGTGCCAGCAGCGCGGGCCTGATTTCTGGAAACACCATATATTTT
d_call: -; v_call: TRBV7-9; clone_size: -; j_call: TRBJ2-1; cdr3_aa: CASSWGGGLAYNEQFF; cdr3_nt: TGTGCCAGCAGCTGGGGTGGGGGATTGGCCTACAATGAGCAGTTCTTC
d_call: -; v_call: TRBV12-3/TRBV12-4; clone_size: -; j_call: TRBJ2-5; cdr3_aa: CASSLGPSHVRETQYF; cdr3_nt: TGTGCCAGCAGCCTCGGACCATCCCACGTTCGAGAGACCCAGTACTTC
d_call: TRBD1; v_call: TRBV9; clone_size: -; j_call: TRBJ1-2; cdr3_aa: CASSVPGGGYGYTF; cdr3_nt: TGTGCCAGCAGCGTACCAGGGGGCGGCTATGGCTACACCTTC